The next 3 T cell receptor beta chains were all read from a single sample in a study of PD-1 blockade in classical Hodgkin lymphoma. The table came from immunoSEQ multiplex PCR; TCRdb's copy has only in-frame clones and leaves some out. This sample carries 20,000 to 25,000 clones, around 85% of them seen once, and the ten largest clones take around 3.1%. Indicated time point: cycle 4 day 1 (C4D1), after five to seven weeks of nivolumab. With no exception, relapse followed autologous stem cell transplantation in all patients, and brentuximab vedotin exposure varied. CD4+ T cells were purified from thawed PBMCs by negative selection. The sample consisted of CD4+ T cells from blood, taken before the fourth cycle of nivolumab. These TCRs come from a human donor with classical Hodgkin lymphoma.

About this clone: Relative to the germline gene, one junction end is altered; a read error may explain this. CDR3 bases: TGTGCCAGCAGCTTAGACGCGGGGGGCGGGATCTTC. This codes for CASSLDAGGGIF. V is TRBV7-9 and J is TRBJ2-1; 8 nucleotides line up with TRBD2. Germline CDR1 reads SEHNR; CDR2 reads FQNEAQ (reference sequence). The CDR3 has 12 residues.

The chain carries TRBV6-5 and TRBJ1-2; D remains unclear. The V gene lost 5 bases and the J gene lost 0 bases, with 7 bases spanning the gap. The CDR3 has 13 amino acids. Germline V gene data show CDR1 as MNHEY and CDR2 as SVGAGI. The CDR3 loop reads CASSPESNYGYTF. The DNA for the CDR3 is TGTGCCAGCAGTCCCGAATCTAACTATGGCTACACCTTC.

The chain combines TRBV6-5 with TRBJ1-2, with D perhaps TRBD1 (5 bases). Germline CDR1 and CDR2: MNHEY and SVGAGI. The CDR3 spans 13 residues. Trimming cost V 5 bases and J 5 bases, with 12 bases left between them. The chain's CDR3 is CASSTDSAYGYTF. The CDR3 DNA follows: TGTGCCAGCAGTACCGACAGCGCGTATGGCTACACCTTC.